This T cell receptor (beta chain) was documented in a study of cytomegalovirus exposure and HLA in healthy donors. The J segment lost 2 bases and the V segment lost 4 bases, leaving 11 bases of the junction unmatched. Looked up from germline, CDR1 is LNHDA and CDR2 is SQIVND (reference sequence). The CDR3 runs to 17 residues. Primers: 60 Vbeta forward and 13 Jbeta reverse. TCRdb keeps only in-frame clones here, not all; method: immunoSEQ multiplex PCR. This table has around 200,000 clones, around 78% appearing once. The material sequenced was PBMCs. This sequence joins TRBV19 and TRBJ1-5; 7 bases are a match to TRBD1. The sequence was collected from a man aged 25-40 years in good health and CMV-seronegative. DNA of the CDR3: TGTGCCAGTAGTAGTGGACAGGTGCGTATAGGCAATCAGCCCCAGCATTTT. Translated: CASSSGQVRIGNQPQHF.